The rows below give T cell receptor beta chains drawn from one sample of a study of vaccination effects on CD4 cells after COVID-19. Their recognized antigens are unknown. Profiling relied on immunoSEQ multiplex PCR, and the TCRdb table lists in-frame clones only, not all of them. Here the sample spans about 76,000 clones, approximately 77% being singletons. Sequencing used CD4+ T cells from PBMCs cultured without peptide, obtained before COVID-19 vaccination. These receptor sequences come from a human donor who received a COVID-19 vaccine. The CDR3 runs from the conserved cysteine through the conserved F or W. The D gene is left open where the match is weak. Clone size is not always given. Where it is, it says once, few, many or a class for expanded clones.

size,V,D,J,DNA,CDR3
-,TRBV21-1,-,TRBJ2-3,TGTGCCAGCAGCCCTCCGGGACTCTCCACAGATACGCAGTATTTT,CASSPPGLSTDTQYF
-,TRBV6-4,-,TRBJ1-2,TGTGCCAGCAGTCACGGACCCGAGGTAGTCTATGGCTACACCTTC,CASSHGPEVVYGYTF
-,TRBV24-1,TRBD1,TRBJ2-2,TGTGCCACCAGTGATTACAGGGGGACGAACACCGGGGAGCTGTTTTTT,CATSDYRGTNTGELFF
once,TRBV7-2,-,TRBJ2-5,TGTGCCAGCAGCTTAGGGAGGGAGACCCAGTACTTC,CASSLGRETQYF
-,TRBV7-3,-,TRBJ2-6,TGTGCCAGCAGCTTAATGACAGCGACTTCCTCTGGGGCCAACGTCCTGACTTTC,CASSLMTATSSGANVLTF
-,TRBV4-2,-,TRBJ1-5,TGTGCCAGCAGCCAAGATGACGGCAGGATCAATCAGCCCCAGCATTTT,CASSQDDGRINQPQHF
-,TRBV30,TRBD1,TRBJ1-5,TGTGCCTGGCTTCACAGGGGCTTCCTCAATCAGCCCCAGCATTTT,CAWLHRGFLNQPQHF
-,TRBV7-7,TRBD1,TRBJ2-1,TGTGCCAGCAGCGGCGACAGGGGGAATGAGCAGTTCTTC,CASSGDRGNEQFF
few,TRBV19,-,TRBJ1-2,TGTGCCAGTAGTATAGGCCATTACCTCGGGGGGGACTATGGCTACACCTTC,CASSIGHYLGGDYGYTF
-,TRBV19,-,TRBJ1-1,TGTGCCAGTAGGAAGGACATAGTTCGTACTGAAGCTTTCTTT,CASRKDIVRTEAFF
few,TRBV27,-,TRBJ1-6,TGTGCCAGCAGTAGATCGACTAGGGGGGGGAATAATTCACCCCTCCACTTT,CASSRSTRGGNNSPLHF
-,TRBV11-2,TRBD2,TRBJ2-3,TGTGCCAGCAGCCCCTACGGGGGGAGCACAGATACGCAGTATTTT,CASSPYGGSTDTQYF
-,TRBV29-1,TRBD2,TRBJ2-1,TGCAGCGTTGAGACTACCTACACTAGCGGGGGGTTCAATGAGCAGTTCTTC,CSVETTYTSGGFNEQFF
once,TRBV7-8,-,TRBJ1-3,TGTGCCAGCAGCTTGAGGGGAGCCGTCTCTGGAAACACCATATATTTT,CASSLRGAVSGNTIYF
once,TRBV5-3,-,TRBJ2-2,TGTGCCAGAAGCTTGGGGCCGAACACCGGGGAGCTGTTTTTT,CARSLGPNTGELFF
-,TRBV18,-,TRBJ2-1,TGTGCCAGCTCAAGGGGCAATGAGCAGTTCTTC,CASSRGNEQFF
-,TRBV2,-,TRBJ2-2,TGTGCCAGCAGCCCGGGACGGGCGAACACCGGGGAGCTGTTTTTT,CASSPGRANTGELFF
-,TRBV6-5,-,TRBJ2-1,TGTGCCAGCAGTTACTCGAGGTCCAATGAGCAGTTCTTC,CASSYSRSNEQFF
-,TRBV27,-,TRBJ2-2,TGTGCCAGCAGTTATCGGATTGGGAGTACCGGGGAGCTGTTTTTT,CASSYRIGSTGELFF
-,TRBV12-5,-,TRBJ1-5,TGTGCTAGTGGTTTGGCAGGAGGGCATAATAGCAATCAGCCCCAGCATTTT,CASGLAGGHNSNQPQHF
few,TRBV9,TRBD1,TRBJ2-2,TGTGCCAGCAGCGATGGCAGGGGGATAGCCGGGGAGCTGTTTTTT,CASSDGRGIAGELFF
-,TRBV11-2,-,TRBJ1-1,TGTGCCAGCAGCCCAACAGGGACGAACACTGAAGCTTTCTTT,CASSPTGTNTEAFF
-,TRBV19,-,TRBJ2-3,TGTGCCAGTAGGAAAGACAGTCGAAGCACAGATACGCAGTATTTT,CASRKDSRSTDTQYF
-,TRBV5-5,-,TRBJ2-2,TGTGCCAGCAGTGGACAGTGGAACACCGGGGAGCTGTTTTTT,CASSGQWNTGELFF
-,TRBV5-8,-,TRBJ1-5,TGTGCCAGCAGCTTGCTTTTGGGGGATCAACAGCCCCAGCATTTT,CASSLLLGDQQPQHF
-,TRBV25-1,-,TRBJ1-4,TGTGCCAGCAGTGAATTGGGAGGCCGGGAAAAACTGTTTTTT,CASSELGGREKLFF